This T cell receptor (beta chain) was sequenced during a study of T cell changes during pregnancy in multiple sclerosis. Germline-derived CDR1 and CDR2 are SNHLY and FYNNEI. The CDR3 consists of 15 residues. The V and J ends lost 3 bases and 4 bases respectively, with 16 bases between them. Assay: immunoSEQ multiplex PCR; the TCRdb copy retains only in-frame clones and omits some. Of 85,000 to 90,000 clones in the sample, nearly 95% were seen once. The input for sequencing was peripheral blood, taken after pregnancy. The receptor was isolated from a female donor in good health, enrolled as a control in a pregnancy study. The chain links TRBV2 to TRBJ2-7; TRBD2 might be the D (5 bases). DNA of the CDR3: TGTGCCAGCAGTGAGGGAAGCGGTTCTTATTACGAGCAGTACTTC. It yields the protein CASSEGSGSYYEQYF.